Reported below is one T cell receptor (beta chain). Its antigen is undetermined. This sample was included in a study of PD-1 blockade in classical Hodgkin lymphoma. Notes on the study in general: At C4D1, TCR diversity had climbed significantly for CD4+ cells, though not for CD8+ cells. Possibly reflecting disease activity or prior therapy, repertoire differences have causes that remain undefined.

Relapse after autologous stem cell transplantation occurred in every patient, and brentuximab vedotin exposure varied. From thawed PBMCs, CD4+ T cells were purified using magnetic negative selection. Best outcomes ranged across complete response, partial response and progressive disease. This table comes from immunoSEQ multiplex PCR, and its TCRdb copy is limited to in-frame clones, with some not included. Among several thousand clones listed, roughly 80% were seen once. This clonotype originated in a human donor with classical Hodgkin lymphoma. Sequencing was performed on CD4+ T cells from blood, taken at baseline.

Written as DNA, the CDR3 is TGTGCCAGCAGCATTACGGGTGGATACAATGAGCAGTTCTTC. Its translation: CASSITGGYNEQFF. This chain connects TRBV2 to TRBJ2-1; no clear D gene. Trimming shortened V by 6 bases and J by 4 bases, and 13 bases separated the two germline ends. CDR1 is SNHLY and CDR2 is FYNNEI in the germline V gene. The CDR3 is 14 residues long.